This T cell receptor beta chain emerged from a study of T cells after yellow fever vaccination. Study conclusions and caveats: Weaker, the secondary response peaked sooner, at day 5 versus 15. Clones from primary vaccination mostly reappeared after the booster (less than 98% CD4, less than 90% CD8). Abundant bulk-population clonotypes could contaminate the FACS-sorted repertoires.

TCRdb re-called the 5' RACE reads through MiXCR, storing one row per CDR3 protein. Of about 63,000 distinct CDR3 sequences in the sample, roughly 7.4% were seen once. This clonotype was recorded at least ten times. Its antigen is not known. This CDR3 is 13 amino acids long. Germline V gene sequence: CDR1 MNHEY, CDR2 SMNVEV (reference sequence). Losses at the gene ends were 2 bases for V and 5 bases for J; bases not matched to a gene: 1. The chain uses TRBV27 and TRBJ2-3; TRBD1 matches 7 bases. Here the sequenced sample was CD8+ T cells sorted from PBMCs, taken 15 days after the yellow fever booster vaccination. This clonotype was obtained from a man aged 25-40 years who received the YFV17D yellow fever vaccine. The CDR3 DNA sequence: TGTGCCAGCAGTTTAAACAGGGGAGATACGCAGTATTTT. Protein product: CASSLNRGDTQYF.